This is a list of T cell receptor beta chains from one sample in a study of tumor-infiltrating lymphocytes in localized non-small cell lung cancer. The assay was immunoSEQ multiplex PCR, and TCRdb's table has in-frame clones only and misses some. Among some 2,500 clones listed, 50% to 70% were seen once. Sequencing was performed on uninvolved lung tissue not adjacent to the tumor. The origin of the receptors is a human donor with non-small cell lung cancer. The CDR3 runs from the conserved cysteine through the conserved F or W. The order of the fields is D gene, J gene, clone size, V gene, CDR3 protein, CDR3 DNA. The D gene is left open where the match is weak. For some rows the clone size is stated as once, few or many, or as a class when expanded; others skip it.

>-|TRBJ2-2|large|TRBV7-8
CASSADRSGELFF
TGTGCCAGCAGCGCAGACAGGTCCGGGGAGCTGTTTTTT
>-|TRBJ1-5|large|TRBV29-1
CSVVVGYGNQPQHF
TGCAGCGTTGTGGTTGGTTACGGCAATCAGCCCCAGCATTTT
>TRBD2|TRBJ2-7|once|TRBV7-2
CASSLGTTYEQYF
TGTGCCAGCAGCCTCGGGACTACCTACGAGCAGTACTTC
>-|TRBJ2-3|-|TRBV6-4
CASSERGSTDTQYF
TGTGCCAGCAGTGAGCGGGGTAGCACAGATACGCAGTATTTT
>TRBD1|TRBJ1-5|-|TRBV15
CATSRQGAGQPQHF
TGTGCCACCAGCAGACAGGGGGCCGGGCAGCCCCAGCATTTT
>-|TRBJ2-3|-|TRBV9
CASSPEPSPVKYF
TGTGCCAGCAGCCCAGAACCCTCTCCGGTAAAGTATTTT
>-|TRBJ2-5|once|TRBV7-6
CASHTQVRETQYF
TGTGCCAGCCATACACAGGTCCGGGAGACCCAGTACTTC
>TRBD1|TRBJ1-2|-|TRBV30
CACDRGPGYTF
TGTGCCTGCGACAGGGGCCCGGGCTACACCTTC
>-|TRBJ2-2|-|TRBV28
CASSLSPDNTGELFF
TGTGCCAGCAGTTTAAGCCCGGACAACACCGGGGAGCTGTTTTTT
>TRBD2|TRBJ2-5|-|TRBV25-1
CASSDASGSGETQYF
TGTGCCAGCAGTGATGCTAGCGGGAGCGGCGAGACCCAGTACTTC
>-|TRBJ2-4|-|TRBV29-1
CSVVRGSGNIQYF
TGCAGCGTTGTAAGGGGGAGTGGAAACATTCAGTACTTC
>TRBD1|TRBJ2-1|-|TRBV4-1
CASSHGLLGTGGRNEQFF
TGCGCCAGCAGCCATGGACTCCTCGGGACAGGGGGCAGGAATGAGCAGTTCTTC
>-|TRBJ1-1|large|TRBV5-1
CASSNLRGGMNTEAFF
TGCGCCAGCAGCAATCTTAGGGGGGGAATGAACACTGAAGCTTTCTTT
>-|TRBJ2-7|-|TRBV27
CASSLRGDRYEQYF
TGTGCCAGCAGTTTAAGGGGCGACAGATACGAGCAGTACTTC
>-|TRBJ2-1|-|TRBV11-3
CASSPGGLGGEQFF
TGTGCCAGCAGCCCAGGGGGACTGGGGGGTGAGCAGTTCTTC
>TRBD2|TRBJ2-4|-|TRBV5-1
CASTRIAGGPENIQYF
TGCGCCAGCACCCGGATAGCGGGAGGGCCTGAAAACATTCAGTACTTC
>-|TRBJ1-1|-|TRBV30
CAWSVQDNTEAFF
TGTGCCTGGAGTGTACAGGACAACACTGAAGCTTTCTTT
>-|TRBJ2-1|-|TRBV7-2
CASSLLSRSAGEQFF
TGTGCCAGCAGCTTATTGTCAAGATCAGCAGGTGAGCAGTTCTTC
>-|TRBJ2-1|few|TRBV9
CASSEGGLHNNEQFF
TGTGCCAGCAGCGAAGGGGGGTTGCACAACAATGAGCAGTTCTTC
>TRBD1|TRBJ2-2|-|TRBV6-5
CASRQGDTGELFF
TGTGCCAGCAGACAGGGGGACACCGGGGAGCTGTTTTTT
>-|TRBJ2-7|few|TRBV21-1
CARCDRGHSYEQYF
TGTGCCAGGTGCGACAGGGGGCACTCCTACGAGCAGTACTTC
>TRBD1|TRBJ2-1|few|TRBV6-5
CASSYSKAGGVDEQFF
TGTGCCAGCAGTTACTCGAAGGCAGGGGGCGTGGATGAGCAGTTCTTC
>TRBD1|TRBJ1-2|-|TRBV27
CASSPTGQGRRGYTF
TGTGCCAGCAGTCCCACGGGACAGGGTCGTAGGGGCTACACCTTC
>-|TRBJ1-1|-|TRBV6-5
CASSNDRIAFF
TGTGCCAGCAGCAACGACAGGATCGCTTTCTTT
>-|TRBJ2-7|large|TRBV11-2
CASSLDYPEGYSYEQYF
TGTGCCAGCAGCTTAGATTACCCAGAGGGCTACTCCTACGAGCAGTACTTC
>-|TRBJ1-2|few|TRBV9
CASSPRQAENYGYTF
TGTGCCAGCAGCCCCAGACAGGCGGAGAACTATGGCTACACCTTC
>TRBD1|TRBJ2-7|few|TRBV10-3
CAISPPGQGREQYF
TGTGCCATCAGTCCCCCAGGACAGGGGCGCGAACAGTACTTC
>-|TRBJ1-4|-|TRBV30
CAWSVVSSSDEKLFF
TGTGCCTGGAGTGTAGTGTCTTCCTCGGATGAAAAACTGTTTTTT
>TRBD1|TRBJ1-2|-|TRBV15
CATSRDRQGAGYTF
TGTGCCACCAGCAGAGATCGACAGGGCGCTGGCTACACCTTC
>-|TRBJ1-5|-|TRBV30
CAWGRGLSNQPQHF
TGTGCCTGGGGGAGGGGGTTGAGCAATCAGCCCCAGCATTTT
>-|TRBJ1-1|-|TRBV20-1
CSARHTEAFF
TGCAGTGCGAGACACACTGAAGCTTTCTTT
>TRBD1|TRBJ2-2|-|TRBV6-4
CASSGTGGTGELFF
TGTGCCAGCAGTGGGACAGGGGGCACCGGGGAGCTGTTTTTT
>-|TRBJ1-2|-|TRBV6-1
CASSDGRVNYGYTF
TGTGCCAGCAGTGACGGGAGGGTTAACTATGGCTACACCTTC
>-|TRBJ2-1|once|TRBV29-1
CSVILDFGEQFF
TGCAGCGTAATTCTAGATTTTGGTGAGCAGTTCTTC
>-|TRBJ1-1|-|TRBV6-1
CASSQQPNTEAFF
TGTGCCAGCAGTCAACAGCCCAACACTGAAGCTTTCTTT
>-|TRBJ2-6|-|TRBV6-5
CASSSAGFSGANVLTF
TGTGCCAGCAGTTCAGCAGGTTTCTCTGGGGCCAACGTCCTGACTTTC
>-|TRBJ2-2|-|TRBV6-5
CASSSTLTGELFF
TGTGCCAGCAGTTCGACGTTAACCGGGGAGCTGTTTTTT
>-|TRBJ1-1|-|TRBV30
CASRFSTEAFF
TGTGCCTCAAGGTTCTCCACTGAAGCTTTCTTT
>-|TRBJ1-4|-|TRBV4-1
CASSTDSRAIEKLFF
TGCGCCAGCAGCACAGACTCCCGGGCGATCGAAAAACTGTTTTTT
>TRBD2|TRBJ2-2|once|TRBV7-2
CASSYDGLVGGYTGELFF
TGTGCCAGCAGCTACGATGGGTTGGTGGGAGGGTACACCGGGGAGCTGTTTTTT
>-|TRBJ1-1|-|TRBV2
CASSTLTGAGTEAFF
TGTGCCAGCAGTACATTAACAGGAGCGGGGACTGAAGCTTTCTTT
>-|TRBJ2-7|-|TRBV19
CASSIAAGPYEQYF
TGTGCCAGTAGTATAGCAGCAGGTCCCTACGAGCAGTACTTC
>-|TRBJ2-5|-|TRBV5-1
CASSLPDPGLETQYF
TGCGCCAGCAGCCTACCCGACCCCGGGCTCGAGACCCAGTACTTC
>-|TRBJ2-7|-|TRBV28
CASSPPTGSAYEQYF
TGTGCCAGCAGTCCCCCAACAGGGTCCGCCTACGAGCAGTACTTC
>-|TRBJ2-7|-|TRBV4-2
CASSHLLGEGISYEQYF
TGTGCCAGCAGCCACCTTTTGGGAGAGGGGATCTCCTACGAGCAGTACTTC
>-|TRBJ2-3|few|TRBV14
CASSQDRLGQGTQYF
TGTGCCAGCAGCCAAGATCGTCTCGGGCAGGGTACGCAGTATTTT
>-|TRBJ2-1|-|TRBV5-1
CASSLTLAGKSNEQFF
TGCGCCAGCAGTCTAACCCTAGCTGGAAAGAGCAATGAGCAGTTCTTC